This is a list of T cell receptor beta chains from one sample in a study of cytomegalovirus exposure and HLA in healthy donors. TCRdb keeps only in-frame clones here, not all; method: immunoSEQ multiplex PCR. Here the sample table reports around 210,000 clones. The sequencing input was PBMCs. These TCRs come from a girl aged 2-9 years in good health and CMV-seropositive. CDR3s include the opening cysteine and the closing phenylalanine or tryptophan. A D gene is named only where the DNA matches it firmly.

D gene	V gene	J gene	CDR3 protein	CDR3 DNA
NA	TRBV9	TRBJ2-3	CASSVADFTDTQYF	TGTGCCAGCAGCGTTGCGGACTTCACAGATACGCAGTATTTT
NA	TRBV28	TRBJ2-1	CASSSERPQFF	TGTGCCAGCAGTTCCGAGCGGCCGCAGTTCTTC
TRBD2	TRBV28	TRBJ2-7	CASSLWTGGTSYEQYF	TGTGCCAGCAGTTTATGGACGGGGGGGACCTCCTACGAGCAGTACTTC
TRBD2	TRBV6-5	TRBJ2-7	CASSYQRLAGGYEQYF	TGTGCCAGCAGTTACCAAAGACTAGCGGGAGGTTACGAGCAGTACTTC
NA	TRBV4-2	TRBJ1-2	CASSQVIGDAYGYTF	TGTGCCAGCAGCCAAGTCATAGGGGATGCTTATGGCTACACCTTC
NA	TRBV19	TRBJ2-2	CASSIDLDSLNTGELFF	TGTGCCAGTAGTATAGATCTGGACTCATTGAACACCGGGGAGCTGTTTTTT
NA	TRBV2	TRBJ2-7	CASSEQIYEQYF	TGTGCCAGCAGTGAACAGATTTACGAGCAGTACTTC
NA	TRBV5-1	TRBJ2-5	CASSVLMRETQYF	TGCGCCAGCAGCGTACTGATGAGGGAGACCCAGTACTTC
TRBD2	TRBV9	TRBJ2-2	CASSATSGRSGELFF	TGTGCCAGCAGCGCGACTAGCGGGAGATCCGGGGAGCTGTTTTTT
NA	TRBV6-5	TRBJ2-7	CASSYSRADTYEQYF	TGTGCCAGCAGTTACTCGCGGGCCGATACCTACGAGCAGTACTTC
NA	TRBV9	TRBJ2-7	CASSVDSLIYEQYF	TGTGCCAGCAGCGTCGACAGCCTAATCTACGAGCAGTACTTC
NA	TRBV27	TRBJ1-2	CASSSPGAYGYTF	TGTGCCAGCAGCTCCCCAGGGGCGTATGGCTACACCTTC
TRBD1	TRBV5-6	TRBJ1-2	CASSFKQGALRGYTF	TGTGCCAGCAGTTTCAAACAGGGGGCGTTGAGAGGCTACACCTTC
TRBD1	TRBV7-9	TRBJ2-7	CASSLVKDRGYEQYF	TGTGCCAGCAGCTTAGTTAAGGACAGGGGGTACGAGCAGTACTTC
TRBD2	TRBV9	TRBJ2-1	CASSVDGASGYNEQFF	TGTGCCAGCAGCGTAGATGGGGCTAGCGGTTACAATGAGCAGTTCTTC
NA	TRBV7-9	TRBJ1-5	CASSFSGSNQPQHF	TGTGCCAGCAGCTTTAGCGGTAGCAATCAGCCCCAGCATTTT
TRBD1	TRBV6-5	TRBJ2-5	CASSYGQGQETQYF	TGTGCCAGCAGTTACGGACAGGGTCAAGAGACCCAGTACTTC
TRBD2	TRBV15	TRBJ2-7	CATSRGLAGHNEQYF	TGTGCCACCAGCAGAGGACTAGCGGGACACAACGAGCAGTACTTC
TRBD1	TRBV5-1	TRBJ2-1	CASSLIGTGGPGSYNEQFF	TGCGCCAGCAGCTTGATAGGGACAGGGGGTCCCGGCTCCTACAATGAGCAGTTCTTC
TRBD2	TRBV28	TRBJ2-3	CASTAGGSRGDTQYF	TGTGCCAGCACTGCGGGAGGGTCCCGAGGAGATACGCAGTATTTT
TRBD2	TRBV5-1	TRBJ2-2	CASSYLVAGAGTGELFF	TGCGCCAGCAGCTATTTGGTAGCGGGGGCAGGCACCGGGGAGCTGTTTTTT
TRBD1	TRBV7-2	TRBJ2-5	CASSRDRAQETQYF	TGTGCCAGCAGCCGGGACAGGGCCCAAGAGACCCAGTACTTC
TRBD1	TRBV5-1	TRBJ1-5	CASSLGQGSNQPQHF	TGCGCCAGCAGCTTGGGACAGGGGAGCAATCAGCCCCAGCATTTT
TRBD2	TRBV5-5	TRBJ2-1	CASRGTSGSFEQFF	TGTGCCAGCCGGGGGACTAGCGGGTCGTTTGAGCAGTTCTTC
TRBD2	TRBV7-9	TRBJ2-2	CASSPRREGPLSTGELFF	TGTGCCAGCAGCCCCCGGCGGGAGGGCCCTTTGAGCACCGGGGAACTGTTTTTT
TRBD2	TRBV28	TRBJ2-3	CASRSGRWTDTQYF	TGTGCCAGCAGAAGCGGGAGGTGGACAGATACGCAGTATTTT
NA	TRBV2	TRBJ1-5	CASSEALQNQPQHF	TGTGCCAGCAGTGAAGCCCTTCAGAATCAGCCCCAGCATTTT
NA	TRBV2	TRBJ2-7	CASSEEGGGSYEQYF	TGTGCCAGCAGTGAAGAGGGGGGGGGCTCCTACGAGCAGTACTTC
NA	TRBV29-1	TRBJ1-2	CSVVPQGRDYGYTF	TGCAGCGTGGTACCTCAGGGGAGGGACTATGGCTACACCTTC
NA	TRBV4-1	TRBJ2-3	CASSQDWAPSTDTQYF	TGCGCCAGCAGCCAGGACTGGGCGCCAAGCACAGATACGCAGTATTTT
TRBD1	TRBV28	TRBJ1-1	CASSSTGGITEAFF	TGTGCCAGCAGTTCAACAGGGGGCATCACTGAAGCTTTCTTT
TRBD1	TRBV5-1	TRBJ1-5	CASSLTGVNNQPQHF	TGCGCCAGCAGCCTTACAGGGGTCAACAATCAGCCCCAGCATTTT
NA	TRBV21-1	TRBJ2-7	CASSKPVQGTSGRYGEQYF	TGTGCCAGCAGCAAGCCGGTCCAGGGGACTAGCGGGAGGTACGGCGAGCAGTACTTC
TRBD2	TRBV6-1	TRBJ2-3	CASSALAGGNTDTQYF	TGTGCCAGCAGTGCACTAGCGGGAGGGAACACAGATACGCAGTATTTT
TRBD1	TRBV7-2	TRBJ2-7	CASSFQQGANEQYF	TGTGCCAGCAGCTTCCAACAGGGGGCCAACGAGCAGTACTTC
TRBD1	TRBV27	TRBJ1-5	CASSPTGGAGNQPQHF	TGTGCCAGCAGCCCGACAGGGGGCGCGGGTAATCAGCCCCAGCATTTT
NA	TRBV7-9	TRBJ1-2	CASSRTGWDGYTF	TGTGCCAGCAGTCGAACCGGGTGGGATGGCTACACCTTC
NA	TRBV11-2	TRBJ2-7	CASSLGLEAYEQYF	TGTGCCAGCAGCTTAGGTCTAGAGGCCTACGAGCAGTACTTC
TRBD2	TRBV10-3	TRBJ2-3	CAISNGTSGADTQYF	TGTGCCATCAGCAACGGGACTAGCGGGGCAGATACGCAGTATTTT
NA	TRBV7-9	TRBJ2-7	CASSSYQGNGYEQYF	TGTGCCAGCAGCTCATACCAGGGGAATGGGTACGAGCAGTACTTC
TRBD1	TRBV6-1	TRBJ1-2	CASSPYGQDNYGYTF	TGTGCCAGCAGTCCTTACGGACAGGACAACTATGGCTACACCTTC
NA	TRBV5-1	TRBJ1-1	CASSLEAARMNTEAFF	TGCGCCAGCAGCTTGGAAGCGGCTAGGATGAACACTGAAGCTTTCTTT
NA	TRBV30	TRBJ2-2	CAWSVAPDPNTGELFF	TGTGCCTGGAGTGTAGCCCCGGACCCGAACACCGGGGAGCTGTTTTTT
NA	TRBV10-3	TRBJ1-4	CAISETATNEKLFF	TGTGCCATCAGTGAGACAGCAACTAATGAAAAACTGTTTTTT
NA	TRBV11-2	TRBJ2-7	CASSFLTSYEQYF	TGTGCCAGCAGCTTTCTGACTAGCTACGAGCAGTACTTC
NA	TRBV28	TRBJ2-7	CASNAGVEEQYF	TGTGCCAGCAATGCAGGGGTGGAAGAGCAGTACTTC
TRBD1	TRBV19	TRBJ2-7	CASSIGTGFPYEQYF	TGTGCCAGTAGTATAGGGACAGGGTTTCCCTACGAGCAGTACTTC
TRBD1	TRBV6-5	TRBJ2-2	CASSRTGTETGELFF	TGTGCCAGCAGTCGGACCGGGACAGAGACCGGGGAGCTGTTTTTT
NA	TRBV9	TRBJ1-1	CASSVGGGASTEAFF	TGTGCCAGCAGCGTGGGGGGGGGCGCGAGCACTGAAGCTTTCTTT
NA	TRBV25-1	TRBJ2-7	CASSEGTSIPPYEQYF	TGTGCCAGCAGTGAAGGTACTAGTATCCCTCCCTACGAGCAGTACTTC
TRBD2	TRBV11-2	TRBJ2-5	CASSGGLAGVGQETQYF	TGTGCCAGCAGCGGGGGACTAGCGGGAGTAGGCCAAGAGACCCAGTACTTC
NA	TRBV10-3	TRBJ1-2	CAISEDTDYGGYTF	TGTGCCATCAGTGAAGATACTGACTATGGTGGCTACACCTTC
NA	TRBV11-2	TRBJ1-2	CASSLDGGDYGYTF	TGTGCCAGCAGCTTAGATGGGGGCGACTATGGCTACACCTTC
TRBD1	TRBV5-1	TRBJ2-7	CASSPGTGIYEQYF	TGCGCCAGCAGCCCTGGGACAGGGATATACGAGCAGTACTTC
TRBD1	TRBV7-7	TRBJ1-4	CASSENRGINEKLFF	TGTGCTAGCAGCGAGAACAGGGGAATTAATGAAAAACTGTTTTTT
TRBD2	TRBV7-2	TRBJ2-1	CASSHQTSGGDEQFF	TGTGCCAGCAGTCATCAGACTAGCGGGGGCGATGAGCAGTTCTTC
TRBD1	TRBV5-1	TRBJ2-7	CASSLIPAGTVYSEQYF	TGCGCCAGCAGCTTGATTCCGGCCGGGACAGTATACAGCGAGCAGTACTTC